This entry concerns a single T cell receptor beta chain. Per the study methods: Estimation of nucleated cell counts relied on the amplification of reference gene primers. Data came from immunoSEQ multiplex PCR; TCRdb stores just in-frame clones and leaves some out. Clone size and the V and J calls come from that table; the DNA yielded D and trimming. In the table there are a few hundred thousand clones, 88% of which are singletons. The source of the sample is a study of blood T cell repertoires in COVID-19. The overall study: Some COVID-19 samples were acute and others convalescent; all came from the United States, Italy and Spain.

Trimming left V 5 bases short and J 6 bases short, with 11 bases between. Germline CDR1 SEHNR, CDR2 FQNEAQ (reference sequence). This CDR3 region has 13 residues. The TCR was taken from a man aged 50-59 years with COVID-19, enrolled during active disease. The material sequenced was peripheral blood. This sequence joins TRBV7-9 and TRBJ2-1; a possible D gene is TRBD2 (6 bases). CDR3 in amino acids: CASSTGARNEQFF. In nucleotides, the CDR3 is TGTGCCAGCAGCACGGGAGCCCGCAATGAGCAGTTCTTC.